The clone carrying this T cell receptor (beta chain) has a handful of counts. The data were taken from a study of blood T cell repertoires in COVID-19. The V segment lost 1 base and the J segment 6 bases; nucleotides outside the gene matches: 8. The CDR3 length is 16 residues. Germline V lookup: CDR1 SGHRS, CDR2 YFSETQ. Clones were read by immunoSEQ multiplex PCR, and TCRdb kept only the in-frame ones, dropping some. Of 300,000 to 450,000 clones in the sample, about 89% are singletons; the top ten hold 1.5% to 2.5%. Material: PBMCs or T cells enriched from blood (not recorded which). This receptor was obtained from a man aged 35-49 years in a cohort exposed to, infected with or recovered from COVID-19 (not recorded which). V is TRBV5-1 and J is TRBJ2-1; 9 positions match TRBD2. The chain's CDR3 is CASSLFGGRDSNEQFF. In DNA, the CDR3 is TGCGCCAGCAGCTTGTTCGGCGGGAGGGACTCCAATGAGCAGTTCTTC. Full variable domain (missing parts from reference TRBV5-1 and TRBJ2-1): KAGVTQTPRYLIKTRGQQVTLSCSPISGHRSVSWYQQTPGQGLQFLFEYFSETQRNKGNFPGRFSGRQFSNSRSEMNVSTLELGDSALYLCASSLFGGRDSNEQFFGPGTRLTVL.